This TCR beta chain was identified in a study of Graves' ophthalmopathy and Graves' hyperthyroidism. Study outcomes and limitations: Built on 13 signatures, a model told ophthalmopathy apart from stable hyperthyroidism with 85% to 90% sensitivity and approximately 80% specificity.

All donors with ophthalmopathy were recorded as having moderate-to-severe activity, CAS ≥3, NOSPECS ≥4 and a duration under 3 months. No donor had other autoimmune disease, uncontrolled infection, pregnancy or lactation. The source of the PBMCs was approximately 9.5 ml of fresh peripheral blood. This clonotype was seen a few times. Its antigen is unidentified. The authors amplified TCR beta CDR3 regions, and they did so from RNA transcripts for repertoire sequencing. First-round RT-PCR with HTBI primers preceded a second-round multiplex PCR. TCRdb called the multiplex PCR reads again in MiXCR, with one record for every CDR3 protein. The repertoire holds roughly 220,000 distinct CDR3 sequences, with around 50% as singletons. V was pared by 9 bases and J by 1 base, with 17 bases between. Germline CDR1 is KGHDR and CDR2 is SFDVKD. The CDR3 length is 15 residues.

This sequence was found in an adult man with Graves' ophthalmopathy. The source material was peripheral blood. The chain couples TRBV24-1 to TRBJ1-1; maybe TRBD1 (6 bases). CDR3 residues: CATRGGGQGNTEAFF. The CDR3 DNA reads as TGTGCCACCCGTGGGGGGGGGCAGGGGAACACTGAAGCTTTCTTT.